These 15 T cell receptor beta chains originate from one sample sequenced in a study of T cell repertoires in cytomegalovirus infection. TCRdb fed the reads into MiXCR, producing one record per CDR3 protein. The table shows 900,000 to 950,000 distinct CDR3 sequences, with around 29% occurring only once. These receptors have no known antigen. Material: cultured CD8+ T cells from PBMCs, obtained from culture after CMV antigen stimulation. These receptors were collected from a human donor in good health (CMV status not recorded). Some clones in this sample may be carry-over from other donors' samples.

The chain joins TRBV5-6 to TRBJ2-7; TRBD1 might be the D (5 bases). The germline V gene has CDR1 SGHDT and CDR2 YYEEEE. V was clipped by 4 bases and J by 0 bases, with 20 bases between them. The CDR3 is made up of 17 amino acids. CDR3 sequence reads: CASSPSSAGPFSYEQYV. DNA for the CDR3: TGTGCCAGCAGCCCCTCCTCCGCAGGGCCTTTCTCCTACGAGCAGTACGTC.

CDR3 loop: CASTWTAGNTEAFF. DNA of the CDR3: TGTGCCAGTACGTGGACGGCGGGAAACACTGAAGCTTTCTTT. The chain uses TRBV19 and TRBJ1-1; unclear D gene. Looked up from germline, CDR1 is LNHDA and CDR2 is SQIVND (reference sequence). The CDR3 consists of 14 residues. The V gene lost 7 bases and the J gene lost 2 bases, with 14 bases spanning the gap.

This chain uses TRBV28 with TRBJ1-1; D is ambiguous. The CDR3 runs 13 residues. Germline V gives CDR1 MDHEN, CDR2 SYDVKM. Trimming pared 7 bases from V and 1 base from J, leaving 10 bases between. The CDR3 sequence is CASTLDGNTEAFF. The DNA for the CDR3 is TGTGCCAGCACCCTAGACGGGAACACTGAAGCTTTCTTT. Together with reference TRBV28 and TRBJ1-1, the CDR3 gives the full variable domain: DVKVTQSSRYLVKRTGEKVFLECVQDMDHENMFWYRQDPGLGLRLIYFSYDVKMKEKGDIPEGYSVSREKKERFSLILESASTNQTSMYLCASTLDGNTEAFFGQGTRLTVV.

In the case of this clonotype: A much bigger clone sits one base away, suggesting this may be a read error. The chain is built from TRBV7-8 and TRBJ1-5; possibly TRBD1 for D (6 bases). The germline V gene encodes CDR1 SGHVS and CDR2 FQNEAQ. The CDR3 is 11 amino acids. Here the CDR3 reads CASSLGGPQQF. DNA of the CDR3: TGTGCCAGCAGCTTGGGGGGGCCCCAGCAGTTT.

This clonotype was seen at least ten times. The CDR3 loop is CASSLARGQEDTDTQYF. For the CDR3, the DNA is TGTGCCAGCAGTTTAGCCAGGGGACAGGAAGACACAGATACGCAGTATTTT. The rearrangement links TRBV12-3 or TRBV12-4 to TRBJ2-3; 8 bases are shared with TRBD1. Trimming at V came to 0 bases and at J to 2 bases, leaving 7 bases not matched to a gene. The CDR3 extends over 17 amino acids.

The chain combines TRBV6-1 with TRBJ2-7, with D perhaps TRBD1 (5 bases). Germline V gene sequence: CDR1 MNHNS, CDR2 SASEGT. The CDR3 runs to 16 residues. The V end lost 7 bases, the J end lost 0 bases, and 19 bases lay between the germline ends. The CDR3, as DNA: TGTGCCAGCATCCCTTTGGGTGACAGCTTCTCCTACGAGCAGTACTTC. It yields the protein CASIPLGDSFSYEQYF.

The gene calls are TRBV24-1 and TRBJ1-2; the D is unclear. The ends were cut back, 8 bases at V and 3 bases at J, with 6 bases in the middle. Per the germline V gene, CDR1 is KGHDR and CDR2 is SFDVKD. CDR3 length equals 11 residues. The CDR3 is CATTGDYGYTF. The CDR3 DNA sequence: TGTGCCACCACCGGGGACTATGGCTACACCTTC.

The genes are TRBV7-6 and TRBJ2-7; D is unclear. This CDR3 is built from 12 residues. Trimming pared 3 bases from V and 5 bases from J, leaving 8 bases between. CDR1 and CDR2 from the germline V gene are SGHVS and FNYEAQ. CDR3 coding DNA: TGTGCCAGCAGCTTGGTTCAGGACGAGCAGTACTTC. It codes for CASSLVQDEQYF.

This clonotype was counted a few times. The rearrangement uses TRBV10-3 and TRBJ1-1; no clear D gene. This CDR3 comprises 13 residues. Trimming took off 0 bases at V and 4 bases at J, with 6 bases between the two ends. In germline, CDR1 is ENHRY, CDR2 SYGVKD. As DNA, the CDR3 is TGTGCCATCAGTGAGTCAGGTCCCACTGAAGCTTTCTTT. Its protein is CAISESGPTEAFF.

The chain carries TRBV6-6 and TRBJ1-5, with D possibly matching TRBD1 (6 bases). Germline assignment: CDR1 MNHNY and CDR2 SVGAGI (reference sequence). Trimming left V 2 bases short and J 6 bases short, with 14 bases between. CDR3 length: 15 amino acids. CDR3 region: CASSYAGGGTQPQHF. In nucleotides, the CDR3 is TGTGCCAGCAGTTACGCCGGAGGGGGAACTCAGCCCCAGCATTTT.

This clonotype was detected only a few times. The chain links TRBV7-6 to TRBJ2-2; D might be TRBD2 (5 bases). Trimming took off 5 bases at V and 1 base at J, with 11 bases between the two ends. CDR3 length: 15 residues. From germline, CDR1 is SGHVS and CDR2 FNYEAQ. The CDR3 loop reads CASSPSAGNTGELFF. CDR3 coding DNA: TGTGCCAGCAGCCCCTCCGCGGGGAACACCGGGGAGCTGTTTTTT.

This clonotype has more than one count but fewer than ten. The chain employs TRBV7-2 and TRBJ2-3; 10 bases are shared with TRBD2. The junction had 14 bases not matched to a gene; V was cut back by 5 bases and J by 3 bases. The V gene's germline CDR1 is SGHTA and CDR2 FQGNSA. The CDR3 totals 18 residues. The CDR3 DNA is TGTGCCAGCAGCCTTACCGAATACCTAGCGGGGGAAACAGATACGCAGTATTTT. It specifies CASSLTEYLAGETDTQYF.

This clonotype was detected many times. The chain has TRBV11-2 and TRBJ2-5; D is uncertain. The germline gives CDR1 SGHAT, CDR2 FQNNGV. There are 15 residues in the CDR3. V lost 1 base and J lost 2, with 11 bases in between. CDR3 sequence: CASSLGTHLQETQYF. DNA for the CDR3: TGTGCCAGCAGCTTAGGCACCCATCTTCAAGAGACCCAGTACTTC.

The chain employs TRBV7-6 and TRBJ1-5; 12 bases are a match to TRBD1. There are 17 residues in the CDR3. The ends lost 2 bases at V and 5 bases at J; junction bases unmatched: 7. The germline gives CDR1 SGHVS, CDR2 FNYEAQ. CDR3: CASSLRSGTGGDQPQHF. The CDR3 nucleotides read TGTGCCAGCAGCTTACGAAGTGGGACAGGGGGCGATCAGCCCCAGCATTTT.

This clonotype was seen a handful of times. The chain joins TRBV6-5 to TRBJ2-3, with D possibly being TRBD1 (6 bases). Germline V lookup: CDR1 MNHEY, CDR2 SVGAGI. V was cut by 0 bases and J by 5 bases, with 9 bases left in between. This CDR3 is 14 amino acids long. CDR3 sequence: CASSYSATGDTQYF. The CDR3 coding sequence is TGTGCCAGCAGTTACTCCGCGACAGGAGATACGCAGTATTTT.